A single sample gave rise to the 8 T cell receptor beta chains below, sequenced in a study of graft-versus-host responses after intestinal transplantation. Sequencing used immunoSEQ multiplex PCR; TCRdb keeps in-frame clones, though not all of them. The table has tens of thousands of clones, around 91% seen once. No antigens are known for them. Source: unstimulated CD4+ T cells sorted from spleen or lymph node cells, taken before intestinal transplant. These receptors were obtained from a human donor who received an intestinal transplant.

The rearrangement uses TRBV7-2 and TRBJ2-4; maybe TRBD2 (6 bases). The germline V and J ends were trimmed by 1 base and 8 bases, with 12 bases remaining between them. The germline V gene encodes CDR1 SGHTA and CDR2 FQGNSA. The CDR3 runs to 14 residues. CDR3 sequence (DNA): TGTGCCAGCAGCTTAGGGGGACTTCGGGACATTCAGTACTTC. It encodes CASSLGGLRDIQYF.

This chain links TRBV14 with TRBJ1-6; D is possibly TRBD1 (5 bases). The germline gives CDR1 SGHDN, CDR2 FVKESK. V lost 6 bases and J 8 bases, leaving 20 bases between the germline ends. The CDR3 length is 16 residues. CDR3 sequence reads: CASSSRDLIRDSPLHF. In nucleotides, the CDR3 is TGTGCCAGCAGTTCCCGGGACTTAATCAGGGATTCACCCCTCCACTTT. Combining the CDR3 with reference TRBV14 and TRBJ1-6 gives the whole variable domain EAGVTQFPSHSVIEKGQTVTLRCDPISGHDNLYWYRRVMGKEIKFLLHFVKESKQDESGMPNNRFLAERTGGTYSTLKVQPAELEDSGVYFCASSSRDLIRDSPLHFGNGTRLTVT.

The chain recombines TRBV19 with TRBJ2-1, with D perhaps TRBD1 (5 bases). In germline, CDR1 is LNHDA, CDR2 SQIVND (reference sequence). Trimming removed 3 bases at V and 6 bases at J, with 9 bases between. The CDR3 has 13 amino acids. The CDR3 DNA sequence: TGTGCCAGTAGTATCAGCAGGGCCAATGAGCAGTTCTTC. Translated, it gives CASSISRANEQFF. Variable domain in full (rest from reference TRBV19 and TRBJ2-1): DGGITQSPKYLFRKEGQNVTLSCEQNLNHDAMYWYRQDPGQGLRLIYYSQIVNDFQKGDIAEGYSVSREKKESFPLTVTSAQKNPTAFYLCASSISRANEQFFGPGTRLTVL.

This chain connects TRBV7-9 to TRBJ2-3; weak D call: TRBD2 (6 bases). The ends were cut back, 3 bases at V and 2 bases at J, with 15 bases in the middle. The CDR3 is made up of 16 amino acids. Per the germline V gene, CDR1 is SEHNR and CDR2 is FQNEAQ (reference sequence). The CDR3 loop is CASSLSGTWVTDTQYF. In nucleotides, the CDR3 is TGTGCCAGCAGCTTGTCCGGGACTTGGGTCACAGATACGCAGTATTTT.

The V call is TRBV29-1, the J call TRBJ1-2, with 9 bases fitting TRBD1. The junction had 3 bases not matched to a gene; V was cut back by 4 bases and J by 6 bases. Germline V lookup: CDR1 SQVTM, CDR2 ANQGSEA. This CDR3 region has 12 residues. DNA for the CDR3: TGCAGCGTTGCGGGGACAGGGCATGGCTACACCTTC. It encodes CSVAGTGHGYTF. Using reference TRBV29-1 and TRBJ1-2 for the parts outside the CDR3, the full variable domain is SAVISQKPSRDICQRGTSLTIQCQVDSQVTMMFWYRQQPGQSLTLIATANQGSEATYESGFVIDKFPISRPNLTFSTLTVSNMSPEDSSIYLCSVAGTGHGYTFGSGTRLTVV.

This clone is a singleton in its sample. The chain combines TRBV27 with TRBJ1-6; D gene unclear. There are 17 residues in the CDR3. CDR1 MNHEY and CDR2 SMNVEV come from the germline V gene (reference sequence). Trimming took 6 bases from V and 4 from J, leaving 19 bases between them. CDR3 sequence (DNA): TGTGCCAGCAGGCCAGAACGTTTCGCTGCTTATAATTCACCCCTCCACTTT. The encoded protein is CASRPERFAAYNSPLHF.

This chain's CDR3 is CASSHGGISGNTIYF. The DNA for the CDR3 is TGTGCCAGCAGCCATGGCGGAATCTCTGGAAACACCATATATTTT. The V and J genes are TRBV14 and TRBJ1-3; D is unclear. CDR1 and CDR2 (germline): SGHDN, FVKESK. V was trimmed by 3 bases and J by 0 bases, leaving 9 bases between them. The CDR3 extends over 15 amino acids.

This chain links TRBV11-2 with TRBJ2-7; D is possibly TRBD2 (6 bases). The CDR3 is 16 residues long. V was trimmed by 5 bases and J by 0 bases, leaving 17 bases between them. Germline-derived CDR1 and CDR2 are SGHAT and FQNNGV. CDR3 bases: TGTGCCAGCAGCGATAAGGAGGGAAGAAGCTCCTACGAGCAGTACTTC. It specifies CASSDKEGRSSYEQYF.